This TCR beta chain was observed in a study of T cells in Graves' hyperthyroidism and ophthalmopathy. Looking at the study overall: Peripheral blood draws took place at initial diagnosis, ahead of any treatment.

From RNA transcripts, TCR beta CDR3 regions were amplified. During a first-round RT-PCR of the TCR CDR3, the HTBI primer set was used. TCRdb independently ran MiXCR on the multiplex PCR reads; one entry per CDR3 protein. The sample lists some 760,000 distinct CDR3 sequences, 13% to 15% occurring once. The V and J ends lost 0 bases and 2 bases respectively, with 12 bases between them. Germline CDR1 is SGHRS and CDR2 is YFSETQ. The CDR3 has 16 residues. The chain combines TRBV5-1 with TRBJ2-1; possible D gene TRBD1, 5 bases. Sequenced sample: blood. The receptor was isolated from a woman aged 18-35 years with Graves' hyperthyroidism. The CDR3 DNA sequence: TGCGCCAGCAGCTTGGGCGGACACAGCGCCTACAATGAGCAGTTCTTC. Amino acids: CASSLGGHSAYNEQFF.